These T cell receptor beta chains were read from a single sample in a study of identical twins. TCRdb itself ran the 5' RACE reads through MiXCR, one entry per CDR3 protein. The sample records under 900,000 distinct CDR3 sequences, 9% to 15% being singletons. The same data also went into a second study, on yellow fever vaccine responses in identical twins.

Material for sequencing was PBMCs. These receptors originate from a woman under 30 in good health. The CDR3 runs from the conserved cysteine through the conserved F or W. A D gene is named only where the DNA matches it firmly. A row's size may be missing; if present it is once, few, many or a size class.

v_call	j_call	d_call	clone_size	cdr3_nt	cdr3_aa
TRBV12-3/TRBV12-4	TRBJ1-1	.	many	TGTGCCAGCAGTCCCAACCAGGGGCCACCCAGGGCTTTCTTT	CASSPNQGPPRAFF
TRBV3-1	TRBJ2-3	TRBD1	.	TGTGCCAGCAGCCAAGATTATACGACAGGGGAAACAGATACGCAGTATTTT	CASSQDYTTGETDTQYF
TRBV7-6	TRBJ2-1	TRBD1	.	TGTGCCAGCAGCGCTCCGGGACAGCGGACCTACAATGAGCAGTTCTTC	CASSAPGQRTYNEQFF
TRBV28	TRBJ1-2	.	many	TGTGCCAGCAGTCAGGCCACGATACATGGCTACACCTTC	CASSQATIHGYTF
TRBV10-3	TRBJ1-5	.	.	TGTGCCATCAGTGAGGGCGGAGTAGTGACCCAGCATTTT	CAISEGGVVTQHF
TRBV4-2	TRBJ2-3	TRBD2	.	TGTGCCAGCAGCCAAGAACTAGCGGGCTACAGCACAGATACGCAGTATTTT	CASSQELAGYSTDTQYF
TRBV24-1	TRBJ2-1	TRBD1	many	TGTGCCACCAGTGGTCGGACCGGGACAGGGGTAGCCTACAATGAGCAGTTCTTC	CATSGRTGTGVAYNEQFF
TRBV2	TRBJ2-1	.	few	TGTGCCAGCATCGGGTCAAGGGGGGTGCCACAGTTCTTC	CASIGSRGVPQFF
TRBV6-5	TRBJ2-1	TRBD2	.	TGTGCCAGCAGTTACAGGGGAGGACTAGCGGGAGTATATGAGCAGTTCTTC	CASSYRGGLAGVYEQFF
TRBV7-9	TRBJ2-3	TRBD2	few	TGTGCCAGCAGCTCCAACTCGGGGGGGTACACAGATACGCAGTATTTT	CASSSNSGGYTDTQYF
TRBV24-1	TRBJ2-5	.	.	TGTGCCACCAGTGACCCTAGTCCAAGAGAGACCCAGTACTTC	CATSDPSPRETQYF
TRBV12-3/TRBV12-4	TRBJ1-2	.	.	TGTGCCAGCAGTTCCCGGGGCTATGGCTACACCTTC	CASSSRGYGYTF
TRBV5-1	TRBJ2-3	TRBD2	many	TGCGCCAGCAGCTCCGACCCCAGCGGGATGAACACAGATACGCAGTATTTT	CASSSDPSGMNTDTQYF
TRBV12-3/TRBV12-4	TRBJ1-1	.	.	TGTGCCAGCAGACGCGGGGATACGGAAACTGAAGCTTTCTTT	CASRRGDTETEAFF
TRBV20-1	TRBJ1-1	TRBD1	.	TGCAGTGCTAGAGGAGGGGCGCAGGGGGCTAACACTGAAGCTTTCTTT	CSARGGAQGANTEAFF
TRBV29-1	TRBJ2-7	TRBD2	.	TGCAGCGGGATGACTAGCGGGATAGGGTACGAGCAGTACTTC	CSGMTSGIGYEQYF
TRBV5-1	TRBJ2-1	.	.	TGCGCCAGCAGCTTGGTGCAGAGGAATGAGCAGTTCTTC	CASSLVQRNEQFF
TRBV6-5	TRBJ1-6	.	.	TGTGCCAGCAGTTACTCCCTTCCATCGTTATCTGGTTCACCCCTCCACTTT	CASSYSLPSLSGSPLHF
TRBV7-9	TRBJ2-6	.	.	TGTGGGCAGGGGACTGGGGCCAACGTCCTGACTTTC	CGQGTGANVLTF
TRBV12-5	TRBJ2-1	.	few	TGTGCTAGTGGTTTTAGTCGATCCCATGAGCAGTTCTTC	CASGFSRSHEQFF
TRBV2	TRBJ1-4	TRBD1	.	TGTGCCAGCAGTAGGGACAGGGAAAATGAAAAACTGTTTTTT	CASSRDRENEKLFF
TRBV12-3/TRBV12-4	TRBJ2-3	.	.	TGTGCCAGCAGCCTCCCGACAGACACAGATACGCAGTATTTT	CASSLPTDTDTQYF
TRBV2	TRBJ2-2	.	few	TGTGCCAGCGGGGGACGAGGGGGGACCGGGGAGCTGTTTTTT	CASGGRGGTGELFF
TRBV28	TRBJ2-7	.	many	TGTGCCAGCAGCCCGCAGACTAGTCTCTACGAGCAGTACTTC	CASSPQTSLYEQYF
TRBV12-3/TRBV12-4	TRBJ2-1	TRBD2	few	TGTGCCAGCAGTGTTGCTAGCGGGGCGCACAATGAGCAGTTCTTC	CASSVASGAHNEQFF
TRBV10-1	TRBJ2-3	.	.	TGCGCCAGCAGTGAGTCCTTAGCGGCAGATACGCAGTATTTT	CASSESLAADTQYF
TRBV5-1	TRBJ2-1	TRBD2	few	TGCGCCAGCAGCTTGGCCGCTGGACTAGCGGGAGTCAATGAGCAGTTCTTC	CASSLAAGLAGVNEQFF
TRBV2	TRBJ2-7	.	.	TGTGCCAGCAGTGGTAGGTACGAGCAGTACTTC	CASSGRYEQYF
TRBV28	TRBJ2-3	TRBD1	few	TGTGCCAGCAGAGGACAGGGGAAAGATACGCAGTATTTT	CASRGQGKDTQYF
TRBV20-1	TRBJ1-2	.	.	TGCAGTGCTAGAGATGACAGGAGCTATGGCTACACCTTC	CSARDDRSYGYTF
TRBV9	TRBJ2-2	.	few	TGTGCCAGCAGCGCATACACCGGGGAGCTGTTTTTT	CASSAYTGELFF
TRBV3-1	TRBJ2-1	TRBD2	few	TGTGCCAGCAGCCTATACAGACTAGCGGGAGATTACAATGAGCAGTTCTTC	CASSLYRLAGDYNEQFF
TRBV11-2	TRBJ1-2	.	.	TGTGCCAGCAGCTTAGTGACTTGGGGGGATGGCTACACCTTC	CASSLVTWGDGYTF
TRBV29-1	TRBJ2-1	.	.	TGCAGCGTGCGAAGTGATCCAACCGCGAACAATGGGCAGTTCTTC	CSVRSDPTANNGQFF
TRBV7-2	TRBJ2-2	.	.	TGTGCCAGCACCGGTAGGTCGTCGGGGGCCACCGGGGAGCTGTTTTTT	CASTGRSSGATGELFF
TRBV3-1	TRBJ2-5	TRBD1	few	TGTGCCAGCAGCCTTGAACCGGGACAGAGGGAGACCCAGTACTTC	CASSLEPGQRETQYF
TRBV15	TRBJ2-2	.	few	TGTGCCACCAGCATCGGGACCCGAGGCGGGGAGCTGTTTTTT	CATSIGTRGGELFF
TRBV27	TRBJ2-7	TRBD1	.	TGTGCCAGCAGTGTTAGGGCGACAGGGGCCGAGCAGTACTTC	CASSVRATGAEQYF
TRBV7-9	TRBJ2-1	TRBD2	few	TGTGCCAGACTAGCGGGGGCGGGGAATGAGCAGTTCTTC	CARLAGAGNEQFF
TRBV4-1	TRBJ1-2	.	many	TGCGCCAGCAGCCAAGATCTGGGGGTACGAGGCTACACCTTC	CASSQDLGVRGYTF
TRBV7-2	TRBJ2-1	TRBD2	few	TGTGCCAGCAGCTTAGCCCCTTTAGCGGGAGGATGGAGTGAGCAGTTCTTC	CASSLAPLAGGWSEQFF
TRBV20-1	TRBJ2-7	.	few	TGCAGTGCTAGAATCCACCAGACATCCCGCCCAAGTTTCTACGAGCAGTACTTC	CSARIHQTSRPSFYEQYF
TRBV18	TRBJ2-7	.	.	TGTGCCAGCTCGCCATATGCCGGAACCCCGTCCACCTACGAGCAGTACTTC	CASSPYAGTPSTYEQYF
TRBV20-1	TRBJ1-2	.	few	TGCAGTGCCCGAGTCCCAGGGAACTATGGCTACACCTTC	CSARVPGNYGYTF
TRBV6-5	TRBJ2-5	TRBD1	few	TGTGCCAGCAGTTTATCACAGGGGGGCGGCAAGACCCAGTACTTC	CASSLSQGGGKTQYF
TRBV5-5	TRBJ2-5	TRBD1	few	TGTGCCAGCAGCGCTCAGGACAGGGGGCAAGAGACCCAGTACTTC	CASSAQDRGQETQYF
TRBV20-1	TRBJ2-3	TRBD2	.	TGCAGTGGGGTTAGCGGGGGCACAGATACGCAGTATTTT	CSGVSGGTDTQYF
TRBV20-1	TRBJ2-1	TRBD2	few	TGCAGTGCTAGAGATCGCAATAGCGGGGGCACTTTCGATGAGCAGTTCTTC	CSARDRNSGGTFDEQFF
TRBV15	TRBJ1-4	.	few	TGTGCCACCAGCAGAGATCGGGTTGACAGGAACGAAAAACTGTTTTTT	CATSRDRVDRNEKLFF
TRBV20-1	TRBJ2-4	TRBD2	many	TGCAGTGCTGTAGGACGGACTAGCGGGCGGAAAAACATTCAGTACTTC	CSAVGRTSGRKNIQYF
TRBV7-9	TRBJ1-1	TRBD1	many	TGTGCCAGCAGGACCGGGACAGAGGGTACTGAAGCTTTCTTT	CASRTGTEGTEAFF
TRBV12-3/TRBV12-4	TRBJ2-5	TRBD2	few	TGTGCCAGCAGACCAGGGACTAGCGGGAAAAAAGAGACCCAGTACTTC	CASRPGTSGKKETQYF
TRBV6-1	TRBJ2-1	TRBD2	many	TGTGCCAGCAGTAAGGGACTAGCGGCCTACAATGAGCAGTTCTTC	CASSKGLAAYNEQFF
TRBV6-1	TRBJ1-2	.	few	TGTGCCAGCAGTCCCCCCGGTGTCAACTATGGCTACACCTTC	CASSPPGVNYGYTF